This T cell receptor (beta chain) was sequenced for a study of naive and memory T cell subsets. CD4+ T cell IFNgamma after overnight CMV lysate exposure gave donor CMV status. Cells stained for CD3, CD4, CD8, CD45RA and CD27 were sorted into four subsets. General study points: A clonotype means one alpha or beta sequence, not an alpha/beta pair. Possibly reflecting memory cells re-expressing CD45RA, a few larger clonotypes occurred in naive repertoires, especially CD8.

An equimolar mix of two oligonucleotides served as the beta constant-region primer for TRBC1 and TRBC2. The ligated cDNA underwent four PCR rounds using SP2 and nested alpha and beta constant-region primers. TCRdb itself ran the UMI-ligation and nested PCR reads through MiXCR, one entry per CDR3 protein. The sample contains around 140,000 distinct CDR3 sequences, around 21% of which appear only once. A note on this clonotype: What it binds is unknown.

The CDR3 consists of 14 residues. The V segment lost 0 bases and the J segment 8 bases; nucleotides outside the gene matches: 7. Per the germline V gene, CDR1 is DFQATT and CDR2 is SNEGSKA (reference sequence). This receptor was obtained from a human donor in good health. The rearrangement uses TRBV20-1 and TRBJ2-4, with 7 bases that match TRBD2. The source material was naive CD8+ T cells from blood. CDR3 region: CSARDLGRVDIQYF. Written as DNA, the CDR3 is TGCAGTGCTAGAGATTTAGGGAGGGTGGACATTCAGTACTTC.